Shown below are 29 T cell receptor beta chains from a single sample sequenced in a study of blood T cell repertoires in COVID-19. Produced via immunoSEQ multiplex PCR; TCRdb's table is partial and in-frame only. This repertoire shows under 150,000 clones, 75% to 90% found once; its top ten account for about 2.1%. What was sequenced was peripheral blood. The receptors come from a man aged 25 to 40 with acute or convalescent COVID-19.

In this sample, this clone turned up once. The chain recombines TRBV7-9 with TRBJ1-2; 9 bases line up with TRBD1. Germline CDR1 and CDR2: SEHNR and FQNEAQ (reference sequence). The CDR3 contains 14 residues. Losses at the gene ends were 5 bases for V and 3 bases for J; bases not matched to a gene: 4. The CDR3 DNA is TGTGCCAGCAGCCAGGGACAGGGTTACTATGGCTACACCTTC. This encodes CASSQGQGYYGYTF.

The chain links TRBV3-1 (or the pseudogene TRBV3-2) to TRBJ2-1, with 12 bases aligning to TRBD2. Losses at the gene ends were 0 bases for V and 15 bases for J; bases not matched to a gene: 12. Germline assignment: CDR1 LGHDT and CDR2 YNNKEL (reference sequence). The CDR3 runs 16 residues. The CDR3 spells CASSQDLLAGGAGWFF. The CDR3 DNA follows: TGTGCCAGCAGCCAAGACCTACTAGCGGGAGGTGCAGGGTGGTTCTTC.

CDR3 amino acids: CASNRGQGFGYTF. In nucleotides, the CDR3 is TGTGCCAGCAACCGTGGACAGGGGTTTGGCTACACCTTC. The V gene is TRBV6-5, the J gene TRBJ1-2, with 9 nucleotides matching TRBD1. V lost 7 bases to trimming and J lost 7 bases; unmatched junction nucleotides: 7. This CDR3 comprises 13 residues. Germline V gene sequence: CDR1 MNHEY, CDR2 SVGAGI.

The chain carries TRBV6-5 and TRBJ1-2; tentative D call: TRBD1 (6 bases). V was clipped by 6 bases and J by 8 bases, with 10 bases between them. Germline CDR1 reads MNHEY; CDR2 reads SVGAGI. The CDR3 covers 11 residues. CDR3 DNA: TGTGCCAGCAGAACGGGGGGCGGCTACACCTTC. Translating gives CASRTGGGYTF.

The chain joins TRBV3-1 (or the pseudogene TRBV3-2) to TRBJ2-5; 9 bases are a match to TRBD2. CDR3 length: 14 residues. Germline V gene sequence: CDR1 LGHDT, CDR2 YNNKEL (reference sequence). V dropped 4 bases and J dropped 4; count of bases not matched to a gene: 4. The CDR3 loop reads CASSPASGVETQYF. DNA of the CDR3: TGTGCCAGCAGCCCGGCTAGCGGGGTAGAGACCCAGTACTTC.

The chain has TRBV27 and TRBJ1-6; a weak D match, TRBD1 (6 bases). The CDR3 runs to 12 residues. The germline V gene has CDR1 MNHEY and CDR2 SMNVEV (reference sequence). Trimming took 6 bases from V and 10 from J, leaving 10 bases between them. CDR3 loop: CASRRGKSPLHF. The CDR3 bases are TGTGCCAGCAGAAGGGGGAAGTCACCCCTCCACTTT.

The chain combines TRBV7-6 with TRBJ2-2, with 9 bases fitting TRBD2. Germline V CDR1 and CDR2: SGHVS, FNYEAQ. The CDR3 length is 18 residues. With V trimmed by 5 bases and J by 8 bases, 18 bases remained unmatched. CDR3 sequence reads: CASSTSSSGKETLGELFF. The CDR3 DNA sequence: TGTGCCAGCAGCACGAGTTCTAGCGGGAAGGAAACATTGGGGGAGCTGTTTTTT.

The count of this clone is one. CDR3 loop: CASSLTVGRLHF. CDR3 bases: TGTGCCAGCAGCCTTACGGTTGGGCGCCTCCACTTT. V is TRBV7-9 and J is TRBJ1-6, with D unresolved. CDR3 length equals 12 residues. Trimming cost V 5 bases and J 15 bases, with 14 bases left between them. Germline V gene lookup returns CDR1 SEHNR and CDR2 FQNEAQ (reference sequence).

V usage is TRBV7-3 and J usage is TRBJ2-1; D might be TRBD2 (6 bases). Trimming stripped 5 bases from V and 5 bases from J, with 13 bases between. The CDR3 is 14 residues long. Germline lookup yields CDR1 SGHTA and CDR2 FQGTGA. CDR3 in amino acids: CASSLRIADNEQFF. CDR3 DNA: TGTGCCAGCAGCCTGCGGATAGCGGACAATGAGCAGTTCTTC.

The V gene is TRBV7-9, the J gene TRBJ1-6; TRBD1 matches 9 bases. Per the germline V gene, CDR1 is SEHNR and CDR2 is FQNEAQ (reference sequence). The CDR3 totals 18 residues. V was pared by 5 bases and J by 0 bases, with 8 bases of the junction left unmatched. CDR3 sequence reads: CASSRWTGEASYNSPLHF. The CDR3 nucleotides are TGTGCCAGCAGCCGATGGACAGGGGAGGCCTCCTATAATTCACCCCTCCACTTT.

The chain uses TRBV5-6 and TRBJ1-4; D uncertain. The germline V gene encodes CDR1 SGHDT and CDR2 YYEEEE. The CDR3 runs to 15 residues. The V and J ends lost 0 bases and 7 bases respectively, with 13 bases between them. CDR3 residues: CASSLGQLVGEKLFF. The CDR3 bases are TGTGCCAGCAGCTTGGGACAATTGGTTGGTGAAAAACTGTTTTTT.

J is TRBJ1-1 and V is TRBV5-1; no clear D gene. V dropped 0 bases and J dropped 4 bases, with 13 bases sitting between them. Germline CDR1 SGHRS, CDR2 YFSETQ. The CDR3 consists of 15 residues. The CDR3 is CASSLEIGRGTEAFF. The CDR3 DNA follows: TGCGCCAGCAGCTTGGAGATAGGGCGGGGCACTGAAGCTTTCTTT.

This chain joins TRBV27 and TRBJ1-4; the D is unclear. This CDR3 is 16 amino acids long. Trimming removed 5 bases from V and 4 bases from J, with 17 bases in between. Germline V gene data show CDR1 as MNHEY and CDR2 as SMNVEV (reference sequence). CDR3 DNA: TGTGCCAGCAGTCCACTTCTAGGCAGTATTAATGAAAAACTGTTTTTT. Its translation is CASSPLLGSINEKLFF.

The V call is TRBV13, the J call TRBJ1-1; 10 bases match TRBD1. Germline V CDR1 and CDR2: PRHDT, FYEKMQ (reference sequence). The CDR3 totals 15 residues. The junction had 5 bases not matched to a gene; V was cut back by 4 bases and J by 3 bases. CDR3 amino acids: CASSYSGTGDTEAFF. The DNA for the CDR3 is TGTGCCAGCAGCTATTCCGGGACAGGGGACACTGAAGCTTTCTTT.

The chain has TRBV4-2 and TRBJ2-7; 9 bases match TRBD1. The CDR3 contains 16 residues. The germline gives CDR1 LGHNA, CDR2 YNFKEQ. V was pared by 3 bases and J by 5 bases, with 11 bases of the junction left unmatched. CDR3 region: CASSHIPGQGTHEQYF. The CDR3 bases are TGTGCCAGCAGCCACATACCGGGACAGGGTACTCACGAGCAGTACTTC.

This clone was picked up a small number of times. The CDR3 bases are TGTGCCAGCGGCCGGGAGGCCCACACCGGGGAGCTGTTTTTT. It yields the protein CASGREAHTGELFF. The chain uses TRBV7-3 and TRBJ2-2; 7 nucleotides line up with TRBD2. This CDR3 is built from 14 residues. In germline, CDR1 is SGHTA, CDR2 FQGTGA. V trimming: 8 bases; J trimming: 3 bases; junction bases outside the gene matches: 6.

The CDR3 sequence: CASSHGTGNGYTF. The CDR3 DNA reads TGTGCCAGCAGCCACGGGACAGGGAATGGCTACACCTTC. The chain recombines TRBV7-3 with TRBJ1-2; 9 bases fit TRBD1. This CDR3 comprises 13 residues. With 5 bases clipped from V and 6 bases from J, the junction kept 4 bases outside the gene matches. The V gene's germline CDR1 is SGHTA and CDR2 FQGTGA.

The genes are TRBV6-1 and TRBJ1-3, with a possible D match to TRBD1 (6 bases). The CDR3 consists of 16 residues. V shed 4 bases and J shed 2 bases, with 15 bases lying between them. CDR1 and CDR2 (germline): MNHNS, SASEGT. The CDR3 nucleotides are TGTGCCAGCAGTGGGCCGAGGACAGCTACTGGAAACACCATATATTTT. It codes for CASSGPRTATGNTIYF.

The rearrangement links TRBV11-3 to TRBJ2-2; TRBD1 aligns across 10 bases. Germline-derived CDR1 and CDR2 are SGHNT and YENEEA. V trimming: 5 bases; J trimming: 3 bases; junction bases outside the gene matches: 12. This CDR3 spans 18 amino acids. The CDR3 nucleotides read TGTGCCAGCAGCAAGTACCGTCCGGGGACAGGGGACACCGGGGAGCTGTTTTTT. The encoded protein is CASSKYRPGTGDTGELFF.

This chain links TRBV27 with TRBJ1-6; D possibly corresponds to TRBD1 (5 bases). Germline CDR1 reads MNHEY; CDR2 reads SMNVEV (reference sequence). The CDR3 length is 15 residues. Deletions cut 3 bases from V and 8 bases from J, with 14 bases between. As DNA, the CDR3 is TGTGCCAGCAGTTTCGTCAGGGAAGAGGATTCACCCCTCCACTTT. Protein sequence: CASSFVREEDSPLHF.

The chain joins TRBV6-6 to TRBJ1-1, with TRBD1 identical over 8 bases. Losses at the gene ends were 2 bases for V and 3 bases for J; bases not matched to a gene: 5. CDR3 length: 15 amino acids. Germline V gene data show CDR1 as MNHNY and CDR2 as SVGAGI (reference sequence). The CDR3 protein is CASSYPQGVDTEAFF. The CDR3 DNA reads TGTGCCAGCAGTTACCCACAGGGGGTGGACACTGAAGCTTTCTTT.

The genes are TRBV5-4 and TRBJ1-4, with 8 bases that match TRBD1. This CDR3 is built from 15 residues. V trimming: 4 bases; J trimming: 8 bases; junction bases outside the gene matches: 10. The germline V gene encodes CDR1 SGHNT and CDR2 YYREEE (reference sequence). CDR3 sequence reads: CASSGRSGQAEKLFF. For the CDR3, the DNA is TGTGCCAGCAGCGGACGGTCGGGACAGGCAGAAAAACTGTTTTTT.

The DNA of the CDR3 is TGTGCCAGCAGCTTCCAGTCCTTCACCTCTGGGGCCAACGTCCTGACTTTC. It yields the protein CASSFQSFTSGANVLTF. The V and J genes are TRBV7-6 and TRBJ2-6; D ambiguous. The CDR3 is 17 amino acids. The V end lost 3 bases, the J end lost 0 bases, and 12 bases lay between the germline ends. Germline V CDR1 and CDR2: SGHVS, FNYEAQ. The full variable domain, with the rest looked up from reference TRBV7-6 and TRBJ2-6, is GAGVSQSPRYKVTKRGQDVALRCDPISGHVSLYWYRQALGQGPEFLTYFNYEAQQDKSGLPNDRFSAERPEGSISTLTIQRTEQRDSAMYRCASSFQSFTSGANVLTFGAGSRLTVL.

This chain joins TRBV4-1 and TRBJ2-5, with TRBD1 identical over 10 bases. Germline V gene lookup returns CDR1 MGHRA and CDR2 YSYEKL. V dropped 2 bases and J dropped 3; count of bases not matched to a gene: 6. The CDR3 has 16 residues. Written as DNA, the CDR3 is TGCGCCAGCAGCCAAATAGCCGGGACAGGGGAAGAGACCCAGTACTTC. It translates to CASSQIAGTGEETQYF.

This chain connects TRBV7-9 to TRBJ1-1; D is unclear. The CDR3 is 12 amino acids. V lost 4 bases and J lost 0, with 3 bases in between. Germline V gene data show CDR1 as SEHNR and CDR2 as FQNEAQ (reference sequence). The CDR3 DNA reads TGTGCCAGCAGCTCAATGAACACTGAAGCTTTCTTT. Protein product: CASSSMNTEAFF.

The genes are TRBV5-1 and TRBJ1-6; 7 bases are shared with TRBD1. Trimming took 0 bases from V and 6 from J; bases not matched to a gene: 0. CDR1 is SGHRS and CDR2 is YFSETQ in the germline V gene. This CDR3 spans 14 amino acids. This CDR3 is CASSLGDSNSPLHF. The CDR3 region has the DNA TGCGCCAGCAGCTTGGGGGACAGTAATTCACCCCTCCACTTT.

This chain connects TRBV5-1 to TRBJ1-4; no firm D call. The germline V and J ends were trimmed by 2 bases and 5 bases, with 4 bases remaining between them. In germline, CDR1 is SGHRS, CDR2 YFSETQ. This CDR3 region has 12 residues. The chain's CDR3 is CASSLQNEKLFF. The CDR3 DNA sequence: TGCGCCAGCAGCTTACAGAATGAAAAACTGTTTTTT.

The chain couples TRBV25-1 to TRBJ2-5; 11 bases align to TRBD2. Unmatched junction bases numbered 10, after V lost 2 bases and J lost 2 bases. The germline V gene has CDR1 MGHDK and CDR2 SYGVNS. CDR3 length equals 18 residues. This CDR3 is CASSEEGLTSGKQETQYF. The CDR3 coding sequence is TGTGCCAGCAGTGAAGAGGGCCTGACTAGCGGGAAGCAAGAGACCCAGTACTTC.

This chain links TRBV6-5 with TRBJ2-3, with 9 bases lining up with TRBD1. Per germline, CDR1 MNHEY and CDR2 SVGAGI. V dropped 6 bases and J dropped 4; count of bases not matched to a gene: 8. The CDR3 sequence is 15 residues long. DNA of the CDR3: TGTGCCAGCAGCGTAGGACAGGGGCGGCCAGATACGCAGTATTTT. Encoded protein: CASSVGQGRPDTQYF.